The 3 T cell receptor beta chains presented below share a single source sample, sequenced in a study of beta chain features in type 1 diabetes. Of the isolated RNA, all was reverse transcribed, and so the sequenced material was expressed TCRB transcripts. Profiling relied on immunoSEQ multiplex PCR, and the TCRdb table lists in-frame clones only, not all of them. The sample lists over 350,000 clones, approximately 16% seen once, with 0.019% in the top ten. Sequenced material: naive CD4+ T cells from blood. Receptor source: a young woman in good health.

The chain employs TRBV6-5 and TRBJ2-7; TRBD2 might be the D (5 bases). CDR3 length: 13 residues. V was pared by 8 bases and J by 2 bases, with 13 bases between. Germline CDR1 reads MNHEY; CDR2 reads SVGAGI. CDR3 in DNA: TGTGCCAGCGGGTCGAGGGTCGCCTACGAGCAGTACTTC. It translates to CASGSRVAYEQYF.

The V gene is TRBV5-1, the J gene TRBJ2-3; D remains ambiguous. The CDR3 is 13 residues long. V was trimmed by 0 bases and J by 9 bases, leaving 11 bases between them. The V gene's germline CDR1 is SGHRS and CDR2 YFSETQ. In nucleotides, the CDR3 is TGCGCCAGCAGCTTGGTTGACATCTCCACGCAGTATTTT. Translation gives CASSLVDISTQYF.

CDR3 DNA sequence: TGTGCCAGCAGTGAAGGGGGGGGGCCGGAGTACTTC. This sequence encodes CASSEGGGPEYF. The rearrangement joins TRBV2 to TRBJ2-7, with D possibly being TRBD2 (7 bases). The CDR3 has 12 amino acids. Germline CDR1 SNHLY, CDR2 FYNNEI. The ends were cut back, 1 base at V and 11 bases at J, with 12 bases in the middle.